One TCR beta chain is described in this entry. What it recognizes is unknown. This record comes from a study of T-cell memory formation after mild COVID-19. Overall study results and limits: SARS-CoV-2 specificity of second-wave clones peaking day 37 was unconfirmed.

Via MiXCR, TCRdb re-called the 5' RACE reads, giving one row per CDR3 protein. The repertoire includes over 450,000 distinct CDR3 sequences, about 20% of them detected once, and around 12% sits in the top ten. The CDR3 runs 12 residues. V gave up 4 bases and J gave up 6 bases, with 10 bases separating them. V is TRBV12-3 or TRBV12-4 and J is TRBJ2-7; no reliable D call. The sample was PBMCs or a T cell subset sorted from them (not recorded which). The clonotype comes from an adult woman who had mild COVID-19 (a few samples of this study predate the infection). Cell type and time point are not known. The CDR3 is CASSSDSREQYF. In DNA form, the CDR3 reads TGTGCCAGCAGTTCCGACTCCCGCGAGCAGTACTTC.